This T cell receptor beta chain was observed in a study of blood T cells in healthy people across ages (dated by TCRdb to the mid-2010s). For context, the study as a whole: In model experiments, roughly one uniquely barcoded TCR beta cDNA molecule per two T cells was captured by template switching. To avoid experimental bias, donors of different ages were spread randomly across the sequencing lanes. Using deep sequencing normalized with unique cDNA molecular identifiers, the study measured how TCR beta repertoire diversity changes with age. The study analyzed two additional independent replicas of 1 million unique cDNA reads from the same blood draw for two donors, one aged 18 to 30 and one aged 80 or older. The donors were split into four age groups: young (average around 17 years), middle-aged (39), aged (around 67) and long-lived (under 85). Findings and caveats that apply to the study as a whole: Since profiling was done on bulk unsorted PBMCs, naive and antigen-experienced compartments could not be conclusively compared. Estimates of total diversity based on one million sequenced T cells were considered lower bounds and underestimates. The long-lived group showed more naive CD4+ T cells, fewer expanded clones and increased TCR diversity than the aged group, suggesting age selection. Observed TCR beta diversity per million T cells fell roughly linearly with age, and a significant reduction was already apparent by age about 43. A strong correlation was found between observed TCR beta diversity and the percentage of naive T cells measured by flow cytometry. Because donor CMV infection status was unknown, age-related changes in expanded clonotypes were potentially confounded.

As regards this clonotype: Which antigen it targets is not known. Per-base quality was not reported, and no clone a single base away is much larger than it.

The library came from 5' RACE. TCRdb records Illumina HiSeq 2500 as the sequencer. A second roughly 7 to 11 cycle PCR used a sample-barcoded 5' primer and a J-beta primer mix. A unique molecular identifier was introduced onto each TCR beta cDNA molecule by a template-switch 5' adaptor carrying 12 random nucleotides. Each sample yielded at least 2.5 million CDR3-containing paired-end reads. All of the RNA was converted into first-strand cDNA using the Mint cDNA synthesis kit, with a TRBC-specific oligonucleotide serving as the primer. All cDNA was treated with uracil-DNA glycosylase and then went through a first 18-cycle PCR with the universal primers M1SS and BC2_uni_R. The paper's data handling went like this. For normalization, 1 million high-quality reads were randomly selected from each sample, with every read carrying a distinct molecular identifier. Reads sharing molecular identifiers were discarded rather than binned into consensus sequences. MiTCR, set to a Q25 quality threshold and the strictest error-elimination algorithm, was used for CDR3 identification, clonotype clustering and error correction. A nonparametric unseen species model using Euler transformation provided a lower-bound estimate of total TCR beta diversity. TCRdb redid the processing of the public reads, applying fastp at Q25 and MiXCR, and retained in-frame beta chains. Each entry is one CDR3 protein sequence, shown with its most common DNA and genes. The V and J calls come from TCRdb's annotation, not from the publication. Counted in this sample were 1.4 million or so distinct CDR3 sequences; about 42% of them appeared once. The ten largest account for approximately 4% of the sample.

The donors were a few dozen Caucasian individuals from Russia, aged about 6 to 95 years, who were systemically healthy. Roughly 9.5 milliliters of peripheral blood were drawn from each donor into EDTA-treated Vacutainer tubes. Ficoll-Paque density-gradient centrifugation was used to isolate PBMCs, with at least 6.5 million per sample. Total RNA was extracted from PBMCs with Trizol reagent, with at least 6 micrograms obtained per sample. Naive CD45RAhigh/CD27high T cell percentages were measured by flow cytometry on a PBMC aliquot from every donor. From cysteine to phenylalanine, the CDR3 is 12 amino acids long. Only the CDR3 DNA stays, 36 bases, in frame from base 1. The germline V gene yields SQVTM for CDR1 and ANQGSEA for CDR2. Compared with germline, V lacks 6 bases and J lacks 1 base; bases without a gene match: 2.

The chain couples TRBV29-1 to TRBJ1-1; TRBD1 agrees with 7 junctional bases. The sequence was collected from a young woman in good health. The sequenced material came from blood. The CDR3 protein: CSVGQPNTEAFF. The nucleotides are TGCAGCGTGGGACAGCCGAACACTGAAGCTTTCTTT. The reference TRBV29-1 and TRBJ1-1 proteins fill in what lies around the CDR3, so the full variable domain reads SAVISQKPSRDICQRGTSLTIQCQVDSQVTMMFWYRQQPGQSLTLIATANQGSEATYESGFVIDKFPISRPNLTFSTLTVSNMSPEDSSIYLCSVGQPNTEAFFGQGTRLTVV.